This T cell receptor beta chain derives from a study of CD8 T cells in ankylosing spondylitis. Findings of the study overall: Past studies reported some motif variants in reactive arthritis synovial fluid and blood. A TCR beta motif of several highly homologous variants appeared characteristic of ankylosing spondylitis blood.

At least ten counts were recorded for this clonotype. Its antigen is currently unknown. This CDR3 has 15 residues. V shed 6 bases and J shed 8 bases, with 20 bases lying between them. Germline V gene sequence: CDR1 MNHNS, CDR2 SASEGT. TCRdb passed the 5' RACE reads through MiXCR, listing each CDR3 protein once. The sample includes roughly 240,000 distinct CDR3 sequences, 7% to 10% seen only once; the top ten take approximately 4.8%. Material for sequencing was blood, either unsorted or a sorted T cell fraction (not recorded which). The chain employs TRBV6-1 and TRBJ2-1; perhaps TRBD1 as D (6 bases). This sequence was found in a female donor with ankylosing spondylitis or in good health (not recorded which). Written as DNA, the CDR3 is TGTGCCAGCAGGGCAACCGACAGGCTTGGCGATGAGCAGTTCTTC. Protein: CASRATDRLGDEQFF.